The rows below give T cell receptor beta chains drawn from one sample of a study of T cells in localized non-small cell lung cancer. TCRdb's table, derived via immunoSEQ multiplex PCR, lists solely in-frame clones and lacks some. Seen here are about 21,000 clones, 80% to 90% observed once, and the top ten hold more than 6%. Sequencing used peripheral blood, obtained before any cancer treatment. The receptors derive from a male donor older than 55 with stage I squamous cell lung carcinoma. Both conserved end residues are part of each CDR3. D genes are given only for firm matches. Expanded clones get a size class; other rows say once, few or many, or leave the size out.

TRBJ1-2	.	.	TRBV29-1	CSVEDSLYGYTF	TGCAGCGTTGAAGACAGCCTCTATGGCTACACCTTC
TRBJ2-1	.	TRBD2	TRBV5-1	CASSLGSSGGRDEQFF	TGCGCCAGCAGCTTGGGGTCTAGCGGGGGGCGGGATGAGCAGTTCTTC
TRBJ2-2	few	TRBD1	TRBV2	CASSLQGAKNTGELFF	TGTGCCAGCAGTCTACAGGGGGCTAAGAACACCGGGGAGCTGTTTTTT
TRBJ1-2	.	TRBD1	TRBV7-3	CASSLTGGRSYTF	TGTGCCAGCAGCCTTACAGGGGGCAGGAGCTACACCTTC
TRBJ2-2	.	.	TRBV18	CASSPRDGTGELFF	TGTGCCAGCTCCCCCCGGGACGGAACCGGGGAGCTGTTTTTT
TRBJ1-2	.	.	TRBV6-1	CASSGMGGGDYGYTF	TGTGCCAGCAGTGGAATGGGGGGGGGAGACTATGGCTACACCTTC
TRBJ2-5	.	TRBD2	TRBV9	CASSATAGGETQYF	TGTGCCAGCAGCGCAACCGCGGGGGGGGAGACCCAGTACTTC
TRBJ1-1	few	.	TRBV10-1	CASMTDGNTEAFF	TGCGCCAGCATGACGGACGGGAACACTGAAGCTTTCTTT
TRBJ1-1	.	.	TRBV7-3	CASSPRTGSSEAFF	TGTGCCAGCAGCCCTCGTACGGGGAGCAGTGAAGCTTTCTTT
TRBJ1-1	.	.	TRBV6-5	CASSFSGGLTEAFF	TGTGCCAGCAGTTTCTCAGGCGGGCTGACTGAAGCTTTCTTT
TRBJ2-1	.	.	TRBV6-5	CASSRTGNEQFF	TGTGCCAGCAGCAGGACCGGTAATGAGCAGTTCTTC
TRBJ2-4	.	TRBD1	TRBV19	CASSLRGQGLIADIQYF	TGTGCCAGTAGTCTCAGGGGACAGGGCTTAATCGCGGACATTCAGTACTTC
TRBJ2-7	.	.	TRBV7-9	CASTTNSGRSSYEQYF	TGTGCCAGCACCACCAATTCGGGACGGAGCTCCTACGAGCAGTACTTC
TRBJ2-5	.	TRBD2	TRBV7-3	CASSSGIQETQYF	TGTGCCAGCAGTAGCGGGATCCAAGAGACCCAGTACTTC
TRBJ1-1	.	.	TRBV4-2	CASSQVGEGTEAFF	TGTGCCAGCAGCCAAGTCGGTGAGGGAACTGAAGCTTTCTTT
TRBJ1-5	.	.	TRBV30	CAWSGGPAGQPQHF	TGTGCCTGGAGCGGGGGACCGGCGGGTCAGCCCCAGCATTTT
TRBJ1-1	.	.	TRBV7-3	CASSLFRDTEAFF	TGTGCCAGCAGCTTATTCCGGGACACTGAAGCTTTCTTT
TRBJ2-7	.	.	TRBV6-1	CASSSGTPSYEQYF	TGTGCCAGCAGCTCCGGGACGCCCTCCTACGAGCAGTACTTC
TRBJ1-5	.	TRBD1	TRBV7-9	CASSFGTGDNQPQHF	TGTGCCAGCAGCTTCGGGACAGGCGACAATCAGCCCCAGCATTTT
TRBJ1-3	.	TRBD1	TRBV19	CATHRGRLSSGNTIYF	TGTGCCACCCACAGGGGTAGACTATCCTCTGGAAACACCATATATTTT
TRBJ1-1	once	.	TRBV6-1	CASSQGYTEAFF	TGTGCCAGCAGTCAGGGGTACACTGAAGCTTTCTTT
TRBJ1-2	.	.	TRBV19	CASSSDYGYTF	TGTGCCAGTAGTAGTGACTATGGCTACACCTTC
TRBJ1-1	.	.	TRBV7-3	CASSPRLNTEAFF	TGTGCCAGCAGCCCCCGACTGAACACTGAAGCTTTCTTT
TRBJ1-3	.	TRBD1	TRBV18	CASSLQGQGASGNTIYF	TGTGCCAGCTCACTCCAAGGACAGGGGGCATCTGGAAACACCATATATTTT
TRBJ1-5	.	.	TRBV9	CASSVEVSSNQPQHF	TGTGCCAGCAGCGTAGAGGTCAGCTCCAATCAGCCCCAGCATTTT
TRBJ1-1	.	.	TRBV19	CASSNTRNTEAFF	TGTGCCAGTAGCAACACTAGGAACACTGAAGCTTTCTTT